This entry is about one T cell receptor (beta chain). The source of the sample is a study of shared clonotypes between healthy human individuals. Study-level information: Each donor's CD8 memory used one plate, CD8 naive two, each CD4 subset three.

Running of the assay took place at deep level. Clones were sequenced by immunoSEQ multiplex PCR, and TCRdb holds only the in-frame ones, with some missing. The sample holds 2 million to 2.5 million clones, approximately 94% seen once. Germline CDR1 and CDR2: SNHLY and FYNNEI. The CDR3 has 12 amino acids. The V and J ends lost 6 bases and 7 bases respectively, with 11 bases between them. The sample taken for sequencing was naive CD4+ T cells sorted from blood. Subset described: CD45RA+ positively selected. The genes are TRBV2 and TRBJ2-3, with D maybe TRBD1 (6 bases). The receptor was isolated from a man aged 18 to 30 in good health. In DNA, the CDR3 is TGTGCCAGCAGCCCGGACAGTTATACGCAGTATTTT. This codes for CASSPDSYTQYF. Full variable domain (rest looked up from reference TRBV2 and TRBJ2-3): EPEVTQTPSHQVTQMGQEVILRCVPISNHLYFYWYRQILGQKVEFLVSFYNNEISEKSEIFDDQFSVERPDGSNFTLKIRSTKLEDSAMYFCASSPDSYTQYFGPGTRLTVL.